This T cell receptor (beta chain) was captured in a study of metastatic and nonmetastatic thyroid tumors (TCRdb year 2020). With regard to the full study: Repertoires were compared across peripheral blood and tumor or nodule tissue samples from malignant and benign thyroid patients. The full study reports these points: In both blood and tumor samples, malignant tumors were reported to have significantly higher TCR beta diversity than benign nodules.

The CDR1 and CDR2 encoded by the germline V gene are SGHTA and FQGTGA. Deletion took 1 base off V and 5 bases off J, with a span of 8 bases between the germline ends. The CDR3 covers 13 residues, taking in both the cysteine and the phenylalanine. The entry retains the CDR3 DNA only, 39 bases that are in frame from base 1. None of the patients had been given any treatment before thyroid surgery. Using T-cell receptor beta sequencing, the researchers looked back retrospectively at clinical samples from patients, gathered between about 2011 and 2019. This clone has at least ten counts. Its antigen remains unidentified. Base quality data are lacking; no much larger clone is found one base away. Library construction relied on PCR. TCRdb names Illumina HiSeq 4000 as the instrument used. High-throughput sequencing was used to profile the CDR3 region of the TCR beta-chain in every patient. The original pipeline was this. A classifier to discriminate distant-metastatic papillary thyroid cancer patients was built from CDR3 differences across clinicopathological groups. Repertoire diversity was assessed with the Shannon index, and tumor-blood repertoire similarity with the Morisita-Horn index. The public reads were quality trimmed at Q25 with fastp and then assembled into clones with MiXCR by TCRdb, keeping productive beta chains. The V and J calls were not made by the authors but by TCRdb's processing. The sample table lists tens of thousands of clones, under 15% of them with a count of one. The top ten clones comprise approximately 10% of the sample.

This receptor was identified in a female donor with papillary thyroid cancer or a benign thyroid nodule (not recorded which). Some clones in this sample may be carry-over from other donors' samples. This receptor chain uses TRBV7-3 and TRBJ1-2, with no reliable assignment of the D segment. The source material was tumor tissue. The CDR3 protein: CASSLIGKYGYTF. The DNA sequence is as follows: TGTGCCAGCAGCTTAATAGGAAAATATGGCTACACCTTC.